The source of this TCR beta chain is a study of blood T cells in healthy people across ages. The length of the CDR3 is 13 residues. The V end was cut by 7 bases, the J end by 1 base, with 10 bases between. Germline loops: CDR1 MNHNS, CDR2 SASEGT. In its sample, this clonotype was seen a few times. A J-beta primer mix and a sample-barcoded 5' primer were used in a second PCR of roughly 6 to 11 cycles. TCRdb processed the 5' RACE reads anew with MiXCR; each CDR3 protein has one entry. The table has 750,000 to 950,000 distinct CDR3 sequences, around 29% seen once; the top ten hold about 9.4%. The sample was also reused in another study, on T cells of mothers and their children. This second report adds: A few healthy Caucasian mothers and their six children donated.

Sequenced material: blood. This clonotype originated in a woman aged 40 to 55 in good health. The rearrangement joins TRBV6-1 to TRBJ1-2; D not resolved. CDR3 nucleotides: TGTGCCAGCAAGCCGGGTTATAACTATGGCTACACCTTC. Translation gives CASKPGYNYGYTF.